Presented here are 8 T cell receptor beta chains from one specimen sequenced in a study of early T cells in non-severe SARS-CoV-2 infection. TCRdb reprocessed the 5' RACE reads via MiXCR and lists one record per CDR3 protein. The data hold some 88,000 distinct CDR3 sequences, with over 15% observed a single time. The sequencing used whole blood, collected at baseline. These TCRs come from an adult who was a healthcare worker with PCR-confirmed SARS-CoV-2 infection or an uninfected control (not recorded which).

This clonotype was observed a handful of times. In DNA form, the CDR3 reads TGTGCCAGCAGCTCGGACAGGGGTGGCGAGCAGTACTTC. As protein: CASSSDRGGEQYF. V usage is TRBV11-2 and J usage is TRBJ2-7, with 9 bases aligning to TRBD1. J lost 6 bases, V lost 4 bases, and 4 bases had no gene match. This CDR3 is 13 amino acids long. CDR1 and CDR2 from the germline V gene are SGHAT and FQNNGV. The full variable domain, completed using reference TRBV11-2 and TRBJ2-7, is EAGVAQSPRYKIIEKRQSVAFWCNPISGHATLYWYQQILGQGPKLLIQFQNNGVVDDSQLPKDRFSAERLKGVDSTLKIQPAKLEDSAVYLCASSSDRGGEQYFGPGTRLTVT.

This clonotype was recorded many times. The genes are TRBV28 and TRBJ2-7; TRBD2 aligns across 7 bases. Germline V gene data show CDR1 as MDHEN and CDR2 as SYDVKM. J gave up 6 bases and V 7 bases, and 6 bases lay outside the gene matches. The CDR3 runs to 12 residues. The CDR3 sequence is CASTGGFGEQYF. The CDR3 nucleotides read TGTGCCAGCACGGGGGGATTCGGCGAGCAGTACTTC.

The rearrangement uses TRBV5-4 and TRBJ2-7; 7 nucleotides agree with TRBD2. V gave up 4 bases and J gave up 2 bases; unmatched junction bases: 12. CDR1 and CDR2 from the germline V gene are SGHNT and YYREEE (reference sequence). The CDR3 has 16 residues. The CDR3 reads CASSETSGITPYEQYF. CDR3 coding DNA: TGTGCCAGCAGCGAAACAAGCGGGATCACCCCCTACGAGCAGTACTTC.

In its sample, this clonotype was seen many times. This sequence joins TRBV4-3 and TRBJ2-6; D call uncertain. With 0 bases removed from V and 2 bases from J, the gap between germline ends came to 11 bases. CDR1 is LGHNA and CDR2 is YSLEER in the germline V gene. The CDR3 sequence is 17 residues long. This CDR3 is CASSQDRAGTGANVLTF. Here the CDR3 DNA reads TGCGCCAGCAGCCAAGACCGTGCTGGTACTGGGGCCAACGTCCTGACTTTC.

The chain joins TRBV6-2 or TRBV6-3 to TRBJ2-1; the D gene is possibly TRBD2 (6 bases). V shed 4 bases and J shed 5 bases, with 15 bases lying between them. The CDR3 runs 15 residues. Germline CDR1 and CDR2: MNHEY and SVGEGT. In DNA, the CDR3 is TGTGCCAGCAGTTGGGAGGCCCTACCCAACAATGAGCAGTTCTTC. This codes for CASSWEALPNNEQFF.

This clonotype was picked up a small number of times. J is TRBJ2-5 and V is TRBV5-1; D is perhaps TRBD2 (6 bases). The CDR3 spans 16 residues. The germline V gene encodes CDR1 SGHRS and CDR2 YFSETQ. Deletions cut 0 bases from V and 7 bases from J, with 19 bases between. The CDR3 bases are TGCGCCAGCAGCTTGGAATGGAGGGCCCTCGGCGGGACCCAGTACTTC. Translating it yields CASSLEWRALGGTQYF.

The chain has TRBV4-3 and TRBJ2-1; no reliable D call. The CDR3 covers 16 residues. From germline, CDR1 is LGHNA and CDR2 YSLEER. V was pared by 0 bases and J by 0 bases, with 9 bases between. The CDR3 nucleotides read TGCGCCAGCAGCCAAGATTATGCCAGCTCCTACAATGAGCAGTTCTTC. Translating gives CASSQDYASSYNEQFF.

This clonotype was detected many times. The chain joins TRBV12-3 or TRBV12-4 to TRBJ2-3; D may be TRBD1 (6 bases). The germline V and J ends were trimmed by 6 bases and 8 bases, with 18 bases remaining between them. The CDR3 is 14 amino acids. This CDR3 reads CASSQTGTRGTQYF. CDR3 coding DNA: TGTGCCAGCAGCCAAACCGGGACAAGGGGTACGCAGTATTTT.